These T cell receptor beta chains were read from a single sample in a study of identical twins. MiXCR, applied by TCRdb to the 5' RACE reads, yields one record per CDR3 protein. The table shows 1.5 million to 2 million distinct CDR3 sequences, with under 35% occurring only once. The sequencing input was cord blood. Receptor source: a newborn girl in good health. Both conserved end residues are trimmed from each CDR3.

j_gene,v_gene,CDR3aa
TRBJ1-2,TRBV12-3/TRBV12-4,ASSSPGQGDYGYT
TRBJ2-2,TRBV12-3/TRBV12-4,ASSDRGNTGELF
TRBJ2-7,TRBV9,ASSPGGVYEQY
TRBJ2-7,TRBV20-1,SADATPGLAYEQY
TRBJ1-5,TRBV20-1,SASGNEGNQPQH
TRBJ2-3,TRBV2,ASIDEALLTTDTQY
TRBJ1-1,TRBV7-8,ASSNKGARTEAF
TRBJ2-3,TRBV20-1,SARKGQGGSDTQY
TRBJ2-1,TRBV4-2,ASSQDGGGWNEQF
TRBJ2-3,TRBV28,ASSLLGVAGGTQY
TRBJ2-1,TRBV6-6,ASLEASGVGEQF
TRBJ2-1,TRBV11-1,ASSPQLSSYNEQF
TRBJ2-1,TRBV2,ASRTTGASYNEQF
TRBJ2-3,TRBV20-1,SANLAGGGSTDTQY
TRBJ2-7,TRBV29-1,STITRSEQD
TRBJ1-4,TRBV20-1,SAGVSSRDRDRNEKLF
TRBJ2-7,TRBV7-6,ASSANNDGITNEQY
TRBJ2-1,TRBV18,ASSPGTGANEQF
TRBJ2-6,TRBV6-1,ASSRPLAGEPGANVLT
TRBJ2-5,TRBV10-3,ATSGTLAGKETQY
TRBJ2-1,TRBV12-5,ASGQASGRSSYNEQF
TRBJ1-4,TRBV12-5,ASGLAKLLVTPGQPATNEKLF
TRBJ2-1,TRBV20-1,SAGLRDLEF
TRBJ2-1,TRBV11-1,ASSFRTRQF
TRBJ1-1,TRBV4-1,ASSQVGTQNTEAF
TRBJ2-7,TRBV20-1,SARDRIASDEQY
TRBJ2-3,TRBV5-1,ASIRVASGHTDTQY
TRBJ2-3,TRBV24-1,ATSDFGSPGTDTQY